Following are 3 T cell receptor beta chains from one sample sequenced in a study of long-term antiretroviral therapy in people with HIV. Sequencing relied on immunoSEQ assay v3.0, run at survey level. Sequenced by immunoSEQ multiplex PCR; TCRdb stores in-frame clones only, minus some. The sample carries about 43,000 clones, about 94% recorded once. Sequences were derived from unsorted PBMCs, sampled around 9.2 years after starting antiretroviral therapy. Source of these receptors: a man aged 30 to 39 with HIV.

The chain couples TRBV11-2 to TRBJ2-2; D is tentatively TRBD1 or TRBD2 (5 bases each). Germline V gene data show CDR1 as SGHAT and CDR2 as FQNNGV. This CDR3 is built from 16 residues. Trimming left V 4 bases short and J 3 bases short, with 15 bases between. Written as DNA, the CDR3 is TGTGCCAGCAGCTCACCCGGGGCAGGAGACACCGGGGAGCTGTTTTTT. Protein sequence: CASSSPGAGDTGELFF.

The rearrangement uses TRBV6-1 and TRBJ1-2; no firm D call. Germline CDR1 is MNHNS and CDR2 is SASEGT. Trimming removed 2 bases at V and 2 bases at J, with 15 bases between. The CDR3 consists of 16 residues. CDR3 amino acids: CASSEWTGSPNYGYTF. The CDR3 bases are TGTGCCAGCAGTGAATGGACGGGCAGCCCCAACTATGGCTACACCTTC.

The chain has TRBV4-1 and TRBJ2-1; TRBD2 matches at 10 bases. Germline CDR1 is MGHRA and CDR2 is YSYEKL. Trimming took 5 bases from V and 5 from J; bases not matched to a gene: 9. CDR3 length: 16 amino acids. The CDR3 protein is CASSYSERGGDNEQFF. DNA of the CDR3: TGCGCCAGCAGCTACTCCGAGCGGGGGGGGGACAATGAGCAGTTCTTC.